This entry describes one TCR beta chain. Its target is unknown. The authors built TCR beta libraries using iRepertoire HTBI primers and Arm-PCR of CDR3 regions. TCRdb passed the multiplex PCR reads through MiXCR, listing each CDR3 protein once. The sample has 400,000 to 500,000 distinct CDR3 sequences, approximately 21% seen once. Noted time point: persistent/refractory GD, antithyroid drugs over 5 years with positive TRAb. From PBMCs, RNA was extracted and then used to make the TCR library. By American Thyroid Association guidelines, Graves' disease was diagnosed in the cohort. The V end lost 4 bases, the J end lost 3 bases, and 15 bases lay between the germline ends. The CDR3 totals 15 residues. Per germline, CDR1 SEHNR and CDR2 FQNEAQ (reference sequence). The sample is drawn from a study of regulatory T cells in long-lasting Graves disease. Study in general: Over 5 years of antithyroid drugs with positive TSH receptor antibodies was taken to mean persistent Graves' disease. General study points: Favored gene segments in persistent disease were TRBV28, TRBJ1-2 and TRBJ2-5. Persistent patients shared 2,741 public clonotypes among themselves. Newly diagnosed patients shared fewer, at about 890.

The sample was peripheral blood mononuclear cells (PBMCs), taken when the disease was refractory, from a patient treated with antithyroid drugs. This chain uses TRBV7-9 with TRBJ1-1; D is perhaps TRBD1 (5 bases). The TCR was taken from a female donor with Graves disease. The CDR3 DNA reads as TGTGCCAGCAGCTCGGATTGGGGACTGGACACTGAAGCTTTCTTT. Its protein product is CASSSDWGLDTEAFF.